This T cell receptor beta chain is from a study of metastatic and nonmetastatic thyroid tumors. Study summary: A comparison of repertoires was made across blood and tumor or nodule tissue from malignant and benign thyroid patients.

Per the study methods: The study built a papillary thyroid cancer distant-metastasis classifier from CDR3 differences across clinicopathological groups. TCRdb re-analyzed the PCR reads through MiXCR. TCRdb's processing, not the study's, gives the V and J calls here. The sample has 80,000 to 85,000 clones; around an eighth are singletons. This clone was detected ten times or more. All patients were treatment-naive before thyroid surgery. Germline V gives CDR1 WSHSY, CDR2 SAAADI. The trim removed 8 bases at V and 6 bases at J, leaving 7 bases unmatched. This CDR3 region has 13 residues. The material sequenced was tumor tissue. The clonotype was recovered from a female donor with papillary thyroid cancer or a benign thyroid nodule (not recorded which). Some clones in this sample may be carry-over from other donors' samples. The rearrangement uses TRBV10-2 and TRBJ1-5, with TRBD1 matching 7 bases. This CDR3 reads CASGRQGGQPQHF. The DNA of the CDR3 is TGCGCCAGCGGTCGACAGGGCGGTCAGCCCCAGCATTTT.